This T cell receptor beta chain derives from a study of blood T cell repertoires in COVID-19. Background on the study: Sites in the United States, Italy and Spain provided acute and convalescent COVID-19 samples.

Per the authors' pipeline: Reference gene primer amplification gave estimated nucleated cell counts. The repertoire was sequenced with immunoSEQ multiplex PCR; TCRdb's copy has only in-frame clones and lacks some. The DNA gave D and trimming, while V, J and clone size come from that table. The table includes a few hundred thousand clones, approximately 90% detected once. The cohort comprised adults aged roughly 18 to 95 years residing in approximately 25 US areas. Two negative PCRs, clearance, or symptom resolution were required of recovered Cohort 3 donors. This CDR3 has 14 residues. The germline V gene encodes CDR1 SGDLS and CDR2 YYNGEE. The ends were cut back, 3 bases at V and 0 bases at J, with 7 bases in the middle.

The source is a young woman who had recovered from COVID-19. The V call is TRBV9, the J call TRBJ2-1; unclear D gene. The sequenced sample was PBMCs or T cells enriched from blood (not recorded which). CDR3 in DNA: TGTGCCAGCAGCGCTCTGAGCTCCTACAATGAGCAGTTCTTC. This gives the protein CASSALSSYNEQFF.